The 8 T cell receptor beta chains listed next were all sequenced from one sample in a study of PD-1 blockade in classical Hodgkin lymphoma. Stated time point: cycle 4 day 1 (C4D1), after five to seven weeks of nivolumab. All patients experienced relapse after autologous stem cell transplantation, and brentuximab vedotin exposure was variable. Method: immunoSEQ multiplex PCR; TCRdb's copy keeps in-frame clones and lacks some. The top ten hold over 7.5% of the sample, which has under 80,000 clones, 70% to 90% seen once. Sequencing was performed on peripheral blood mononuclear cells (PBMCs), taken before the fourth cycle of nivolumab. These receptors originate from a human donor with classical Hodgkin lymphoma.

The chain uses TRBV7-2 and TRBJ1-2; 8 nucleotides align to TRBD1. J gave up 3 bases and V 6 bases, and 12 bases lay outside the gene matches. Germline CDR1 is SGHTA and CDR2 is FQGNSA. The CDR3 totals 16 residues. CDR3 DNA sequence: TGTGCCAGCAGTGGGAACAGGGGGAGGAGAGACTATGGCTACACCTTC. Its protein is CASSGNRGRRDYGYTF. Combining the CDR3 with reference TRBV7-2 and TRBJ1-2 gives the whole variable domain GAGVSQSPSNKVTEKGKDVELRCDPISGHTALYWYRQSLGQGLEFLIYFQGNSAPDKSGLPSDRFSAERTGGSVSTLTIQRTQQEDSAVYLCASSGNRGRRDYGYTFGSGTRLTVV.

With regard to this clone: Different DNA sequences within this sample yield the same CDR3. The chain is built from TRBV5-1 and TRBJ2-2; D gene uncertain. Germline loops: CDR1 SGHRS, CDR2 YFSETQ. The CDR3 contains 14 residues. Deletions cut 0 bases from V and 1 base from J, with 4 bases between. CDR3 in DNA: TGCGCCAGCAGCTTGGGTGGGAACACCGGGGAGCTGTTTTTT. Protein product: CASSLGGNTGELFF.

CDR3 in amino acids: CASSFAGANYEQYF. The CDR3 DNA reads as TGTGCCAGCAGCTTTGCAGGGGCCAATTACGAGCAGTACTTC. V and J are TRBV7-9 and TRBJ2-7, with D perhaps TRBD1 (6 bases). V was shortened by 3 bases and J by 4 bases, with 13 bases between the two germline ends. Germline assignment: CDR1 SEHNR and CDR2 FQNEAQ (reference sequence). The CDR3 runs 14 residues. Full variable domain (outside the CDR3, taken from reference TRBV7-9 and TRBJ2-7): DTGVSQNPRHKITKRGQNVTFRCDPISEHNRLYWYRQTLGQGPEFLTYFQNEAQLEKSRLLSDRFSAERPKGSFSTLEIQRTEQGDSAMYLCASSFAGANYEQYFGPGTRLTVT.

This clone was picked up one time. This rearrangement joins TRBV2 to TRBJ2-7; 9 nucleotides agree with TRBD2. The germline CDR1 and CDR2 sequences are SNHLY and FYNNEI. CDR3 length: 14 amino acids. Losses at the gene ends were 7 bases for V and 4 bases for J; bases not matched to a gene: 8. DNA for the CDR3: TGTGCCAGCATTTCGACTAGCGGCGCTTACGAGCAGTACTTC. It codes for CASISTSGAYEQYF.

The CDR3 coding sequence is TGTGCCAGCAGGAGACTAGCGGGGGGTTACGAGCAGTACTTC. Translating it yields CASRRLAGGYEQYF. The rearrangement links TRBV7-9 to TRBJ2-7; 13 nucleotides line up with TRBD2. Germline trimming cut 6 bases from V and 4 bases from J; bases unmatched to any gene: 3. From germline, CDR1 is SEHNR and CDR2 FQNEAQ (reference sequence). There are 14 residues in the CDR3.

This clone is a singleton in its sample. The chain uses TRBV5-1 and TRBJ2-2; D gene uncertain. The V end lost 4 bases, the J end lost 3 bases, and 10 bases lay between the germline ends. CDR1 is SGHRS and CDR2 is YFSETQ in the germline V gene. CDR3 length: 14 residues. The CDR3 DNA reads as TGCGCCAGCAGCCCCCTAGGTTACACCGGGGAGCTGTTTTTT. Its translation is CASSPLGYTGELFF.

CDR3: CASSVGTGGEKLFF. CDR3 in DNA: TGTGCCAGCAGCGTCGGGACAGGGGGTGAAAAACTGTTTTTT. The rearrangement links TRBV9 to TRBJ1-4; 11 nucleotides line up with TRBD1. Germline V CDR1 and CDR2: SGDLS, YYNGEE. The CDR3 has 14 amino acids. V lost 2 bases and J lost 7; bases outside the gene matches: 1.

The chain uses TRBV19 and TRBJ2-7; 7 nucleotides agree with TRBD1. V lost 10 bases to trimming and J lost 3 bases; unmatched junction nucleotides: 15. The length of the CDR3 is 15 residues. CDR1 is LNHDA, CDR2 SQIVND, per germline (reference sequence). CDR3 sequence (DNA): TGTGCCACCGCGCTGGGGACCGGGACAGTCTACGAGCAGTACTTC. It is translated as CATALGTGTVYEQYF.